This passage covers 32 T cell receptor beta chains from one sample sequenced in a study of CD8 T cells in ankylosing spondylitis. General study points: Seemingly distinctive of ankylosing spondylitis blood was a TCR beta motif formed by eight highly homologous variants.

These TCRs' antigens remain unknown. TCRdb called the 5' RACE reads again in MiXCR, with one record for every CDR3 protein. This table holds 400,000 to 450,000 distinct CDR3 sequences, 17% found once. The sequencing input was blood, either unsorted or a sorted T cell fraction (not recorded which). These receptor sequences come from a male donor with ankylosing spondylitis.

This chain joins TRBV4-1 and TRBJ1-2, with no clear D. The CDR3 runs 15 residues. V lost 4 bases and J lost 6, with 18 bases in between. Germline V gene data show CDR1 as MGHRA and CDR2 as YSYEKL. The CDR3 bases are TGCGCCAGCAGCCCTGGTTCTTATCTTTGGGATGGCTACACCTTC. Its translation is CASSPGSYLWDGYTF.

This clonotype was seen only a few times. The chain has TRBV18 and TRBJ2-7; D perhaps matches TRBD1 (6 bases). CDR1 KGHSH and CDR2 LQKENI come from the germline V gene. The CDR3 has 15 residues. Trimming pared 3 bases from V and 1 base from J, leaving 13 bases between. CDR3 in DNA: TGTGCCAGCTCACCGTCCCGGGACACTTCCTACGAGCAGTACTTC. Amino acids: CASSPSRDTSYEQYF.

This sequence joins TRBV5-1 and TRBJ2-3; no clear D gene. Trimming removed 7 bases from V and 2 bases from J, with 14 bases in between. Germline lookup yields CDR1 SGHRS and CDR2 YFSETQ. CDR3 size: 14 residues. The CDR3 reads CASFPGGSTDTQYF. The CDR3 DNA reads TGCGCCAGCTTTCCCGGCGGCTCCACAGATACGCAGTATTTT.

This chain uses TRBV6-5 with TRBJ1-1; no clear D gene. Germline values: CDR1 MNHEY, CDR2 SVGAGI. The CDR3 has 14 amino acids. Trimming removed 4 bases from V and 1 base from J, with 10 bases in between. The CDR3 bases are TGTGCCAGCAGTTCTCTACAGAGGAACACTGAAGCTTTCTTT. Translated, it gives CASSSLQRNTEAFF.

This clonotype occurred a few times. V usage is TRBV27 and J usage is TRBJ2-7; tentatively, D is TRBD1 or TRBD2 (5 bases each). The CDR3 consists of 15 residues. Per the germline V gene, CDR1 is MNHEY and CDR2 is SMNVEV (reference sequence). V shed 6 bases and J shed 1 base, with 16 bases lying between them. CDR3 in amino acids: CASSPHGTMSYEQYF. CDR3 DNA: TGTGCCAGCAGCCCGCACGGGACGATGTCCTACGAGCAGTACTTC.

This clonotype was counted only a few times. This rearrangement joins TRBV12-3 or TRBV12-4 to TRBJ1-5; D is uncertain. V shed 1 base and J shed 5 bases, with 12 bases lying between them. CDR3 length: 15 amino acids. CDR3 sequence (DNA): TGTGCCAGCAGTTTAGGGCACGCGAGCCATCAGCCCCAGCATTTT. This encodes CASSLGHASHQPQHF.

There are a few counts of this clonotype. The V and J genes are TRBV5-6 and TRBJ2-7; a possible D gene is TRBD1 (5 bases). The length of the CDR3 is 15 residues. Trimming removed 4 bases from V and 4 bases from J, with 18 bases in between. Germline CDR1 SGHDT, CDR2 YYEEEE. CDR3 sequence: CASSEGAGYLYEQYF. In DNA form, the CDR3 reads TGTGCCAGCAGCGAAGGGGCAGGGTACCTGTACGAGCAGTACTTC.

This clonotype occurred once. The genes are TRBV18 and TRBJ1-1; tentatively, D is TRBD1 (5 bases). Germline V gene sequence: CDR1 KGHSH, CDR2 LQKENI. The ends were cut back, 5 bases at V and 3 bases at J, with 10 bases in the middle. The CDR3 runs 13 residues. The CDR3 DNA reads TGTGCCAGCTCAACAGACAGTCACACTGAAGCTTTCTTT. It specifies CASSTDSHTEAFF.

The genes are TRBV7-3 and TRBJ2-3; the match to TRBD2 covers 9 bases. CDR3 length equals 16 residues. Germline CDR1 reads SGHTA; CDR2 reads FQGTGA. V was pared by 4 bases and J by 0 bases, with 5 bases of the junction left unmatched. CDR3 residues: CASSSLAGASTDTQYF. The CDR3 DNA sequence: TGTGCCAGCAGCTCACTAGCGGGCGCGAGCACAGATACGCAGTATTTT.

Only a few counts were recorded for this clonotype. The chain couples TRBV10-3 to TRBJ2-1; either TRBD1 or TRBD2 may fit D (5 bases each). The CDR3 covers 14 residues. Trimming removed 2 bases from V and 9 bases from J, with 14 bases in between. Germline V gene sequence: CDR1 ENHRY, CDR2 SYGVKD. The CDR3 bases are TGTGCCATCAGTGAGCGTGGGGGTGGGACTGAGCAGTTCTTC. Translation gives CAISERGGGTEQFF.

The chain joins TRBV12-3 or TRBV12-4 to TRBJ2-1; tentatively, D is TRBD1 or TRBD2 (5 bases each). V was pared by 4 bases and J by 10 bases, with 17 bases between. The CDR3 has 14 residues. The CDR3 here is CASSSGTQGWEQFF. The CDR3, as DNA: TGTGCCAGCAGTTCGGGGACCCAGGGTTGGGAGCAGTTCTTC.

The chain uses TRBV20-1 and TRBJ2-3; 13 positions agree with TRBD2. CDR3 size: 15 residues. Losses at the gene ends were 3 bases for V and 6 bases for J; bases not matched to a gene: 6. Germline V gene lookup returns CDR1 DFQATT and CDR2 SNEGSKA (reference sequence). The DNA of the CDR3 is TGCAGTGCTAGGGGACTAGCGGGAAACGTGGATACGCAGTATTTT. Its protein is CSARGLAGNVDTQYF.

The table lists this clonotype with many counts. V and J are TRBV4-3 and TRBJ2-2; possibly TRBD2 for D (7 bases). CDR1 is LGHNA and CDR2 is YSLEER in the germline V gene. The V end was cut by 3 bases, the J end by 3 bases, with 17 bases between. CDR3 length: 17 amino acids. CDR3 in amino acids: CASSQKGGGADTGELFF. As DNA, the CDR3 is TGCGCCAGCAGCCAGAAGGGAGGGGGAGCGGACACCGGGGAGCTGTTTTTT.

The rearrangement joins TRBV3-1 to TRBJ2-3; D may match TRBD1 or TRBD2 (5 bases each). The CDR3 has 16 amino acids. The germline V gene has CDR1 LGHDT and CDR2 YNNKEL (reference sequence). V was clipped by 0 bases and J by 2 bases, with 12 bases between them. CDR3: CASSQDLKGTTDTQYF. The CDR3 DNA reads TGTGCCAGCAGCCAAGATCTGAAGGGGACCACAGATACGCAGTATTTT.

This clonotype was detected only a few times. The chain joins TRBV6-2 or TRBV6-3 to TRBJ2-1, with TRBD2 matching over 8 bases. V shed 7 bases and J 9 bases; nucleotides not matched to a gene: 8. The CDR3 is made up of 13 amino acids. Germline CDR1 reads MNHEY; CDR2 reads SVGEGT. CDR3 sequence: CASKLAASGEQFF. CDR3 nucleotides: TGTGCCAGCAAACTAGCGGCCTCGGGTGAGCAGTTCTTC.

This clonotype has a count of ten or more. The chain couples TRBV28 to TRBJ2-7; 13 bases are shared with TRBD2. Looked up from germline, CDR1 is MDHEN and CDR2 is SYDVKM. The CDR3 consists of 13 residues. Trimming cost V 9 bases and J 3 bases; bases outside gene matches: 2. The CDR3 region is CASGLAGDYEQYF. The CDR3 DNA sequence: TGTGCCAGTGGACTAGCGGGAGACTACGAGCAGTACTTC.

This clonotype appeared a few times. The chain carries TRBV10-3 and TRBJ2-1; 7 positions match TRBD2. With 6 bases clipped from V and 3 bases from J, the junction kept 8 bases outside the gene matches. The V gene's germline CDR1 is ENHRY and CDR2 SYGVKD. The CDR3 consists of 15 residues. CDR3 loop: CAIREAGPFYNEQFF. In DNA, the CDR3 is TGTGCCATCAGGGAAGCGGGACCCTTCTACAATGAGCAGTTCTTC.

This clonotype was seen repeatedly, ten times or more. The chain is built from TRBV7-9 and TRBJ2-5; D is uncertain. Germline V CDR1 and CDR2: SEHNR, FQNEAQ (reference sequence). V was shortened by 7 bases and J by 5 bases, with 14 bases between the two germline ends. This CDR3 comprises 13 residues. CDR3 in DNA: TGTGCCAGCAAGATCGGGTCGGTGGAGACCCAGTACTTC. Translated: CASKIGSVETQYF.

This chain uses TRBV20-1 with TRBJ1-1; D is unresolved. V shed 7 bases and J shed 1 base, with 19 bases lying between them. The germline V gene encodes CDR1 DFQATT and CDR2 SNEGSKA (reference sequence). This CDR3 has 15 residues. The CDR3 protein is CSVPPLGRQNTEAFF. The CDR3 region has the DNA TGCAGTGTACCCCCCCTGGGTCGGCAGAACACTGAAGCTTTCTTT.

The gene calls are TRBV5-5 and TRBJ2-7; D gene unclear. In germline, CDR1 is SGHKS, CDR2 YYEKEE (reference sequence). The V gene lost 2 bases and the J gene lost 5 bases, with 11 bases spanning the gap. The CDR3 is made up of 13 amino acids. CDR3 nucleotides: TGTGCCAGCAGCTTTGGGTACGTCAACGAGCAGTACTTC. The encoded protein is CASSFGYVNEQYF.

In its sample, this clonotype was seen a few times. The genes are TRBV7-2 and TRBJ2-3; TRBD2 matches at 8 bases. There are 17 residues in the CDR3. The V gene's germline CDR1 is SGHTA and CDR2 FQGNSA. Unmatched junction bases numbered 11, after V lost 2 bases and J lost 4 bases. The CDR3 coding sequence is TGTGCCAGCAGCTTAAGGGCGGGAGGTCGGAGCGCAGATACGCAGTATTTT. This encodes CASSLRAGGRSADTQYF.

Of note for this clonotype: Without the conserved terminal phenylalanine or tryptophan, this CDR3 likely stems from a read error. The DNA is left out, because the CDR3 cannot be placed on it with certainty; the CDR3 is given as TCRdb lists it. J is TRBJ1-1 and V is TRBV25-1; the table's D gene call, TRBD1, was not cross checked with the DNA. The CDR3 numbers 11 amino acids, ends counted. Germline loops: CDR1 MGHDK, CDR2 SYGVNS. The CDR3 is CASSVPPPITC.

The gene calls are TRBV6-1 and TRBJ1-3; no definite D call. This CDR3 is built from 11 residues. With 6 bases removed from V and 9 bases from J, the gap between germline ends came to 9 bases. CDR1 is MNHNS, CDR2 SASEGT, per germline. This CDR3 reads CASRTSGTIYF. CDR3 DNA sequence: TGTGCCAGCAGGACCTCCGGCACCATATATTTT.

The V call is TRBV20-1, the J call TRBJ2-3; the match to TRBD2 covers 12 bases. CDR1 and CDR2 from the germline V gene are DFQATT and SNEGSKA (reference sequence). The CDR3 is 15 amino acids. V lost 3 bases to trimming and J lost 5 bases; unmatched junction nucleotides: 6. CDR3 nucleotides: TGCAGTGCTAGTGGAAGACTAGCGGGGGAAGATACGCAGTATTTT. Translated: CSASGRLAGEDTQYF.

The CDR3 DNA reads as TGCAGTGCTAGAGATTCGACTAGCGGGGCAGATACGCAGTATTTT. It translates to CSARDSTSGADTQYF. This chain connects TRBV20-1 to TRBJ2-3; 11 bases are shared with TRBD2. This CDR3 has 15 amino acids. The V segment lost 0 bases and the J segment 4 bases; nucleotides outside the gene matches: 3. Per the germline V gene, CDR1 is DFQATT and CDR2 is SNEGSKA (reference sequence).

The chain links TRBV12-3 or TRBV12-4 to TRBJ2-1; tentative D call: TRBD2 (5 bases). V was shortened by 2 bases and J by 6 bases, with 14 bases between the two germline ends. The CDR3 extends over 15 amino acids. DNA of the CDR3: TGTGCCAGCAGTTTAAAGGACTCCAGCGCCAATGAGCAGTTCTTC. Amino acids: CASSLKDSSANEQFF.

This clonotype has a count of ten or more. The chain has TRBV7-2 and TRBJ1-1, with 9 nucleotides matching TRBD1. Germline V gives CDR1 SGHTA, CDR2 FQGNSA. This CDR3 has 17 amino acids. The V segment lost 1 base and the J segment 3 bases; nucleotides outside the gene matches: 9. The DNA for the CDR3 is TGTGCCAGCAGCTTAGTTGACAGGGGGAGGTTCTACACTGAAGCTTTCTTT. The encoded protein is CASSLVDRGRFYTEAFF.

This clonotype was counted ten times or more. The chain joins TRBV5-1 to TRBJ2-1, with 7 bases lining up with TRBD2. The ends lost 1 base at V and 4 bases at J; junction bases unmatched: 5. The length of the CDR3 is 15 residues. The germline V gene has CDR1 SGHRS and CDR2 YFSETQ. CDR3 loop: CASSLPRGLYNEQFF. The CDR3 bases are TGCGCCAGCAGCTTGCCCCGGGGACTATACAATGAGCAGTTCTTC.

The rearrangement links TRBV6-2 or TRBV6-3 to TRBJ2-1; 11 bases agree with TRBD1. The CDR3 spans 15 residues. V shed 7 bases, J shed 9 bases, and the junction held 11 bases outside the gene matches. Germline V gene data show CDR1 as MNHEY and CDR2 as SVGEGT. The DNA for the CDR3 is TGTGCCAGCAACATGGGTGGACAGGGGGCCGGTGAGCAGTTCTTC. Its translation: CASNMGGQGAGEQFF.

A word on this clonotype: A clone one base away is much larger, so this may be a read error. The CDR3 reads CSASSESFSYEQYF. As DNA, the CDR3 is TGCAGTGCTTCAAGCGAGAGTTTCTCCTACGAGCAGTACTTC. The V gene is TRBV20-1, the J gene TRBJ2-7; D uncertain. The CDR3 consists of 14 residues. V lost 5 bases to trimming and J lost 0 bases, with 14 bases between them. CDR1 is DFQATT and CDR2 is SNEGSKA in the germline V gene (reference sequence).

V gene TRBV7-2 combines with J gene TRBJ2-7; D remains ambiguous. Trimming pared 1 base from V and 6 bases from J, leaving 13 bases between. The CDR3 length is 14 residues. Germline loops: CDR1 SGHTA, CDR2 FQGNSA. As DNA, the CDR3 is TGTGCCAGCAGCTTAGTACGGACCGCCGGCGAGCAGTACTTC. Translated: CASSLVRTAGEQYF.

The chain combines TRBV4-3 with TRBJ2-2, with 8 bases aligning to TRBD2. The V gene end was trimmed by 0 bases and the J gene end by 6 bases; junction bases not matched to a gene: 9. CDR3 length: 17 amino acids. The V gene's germline CDR1 is LGHNA and CDR2 YSLEER. The CDR3 DNA follows: TGCGCCAGCAGCCAAGAATGGAGCGGGAGTGTATCCGGGGAGCTGTTTTTT. It is translated as CASSQEWSGSVSGELFF.